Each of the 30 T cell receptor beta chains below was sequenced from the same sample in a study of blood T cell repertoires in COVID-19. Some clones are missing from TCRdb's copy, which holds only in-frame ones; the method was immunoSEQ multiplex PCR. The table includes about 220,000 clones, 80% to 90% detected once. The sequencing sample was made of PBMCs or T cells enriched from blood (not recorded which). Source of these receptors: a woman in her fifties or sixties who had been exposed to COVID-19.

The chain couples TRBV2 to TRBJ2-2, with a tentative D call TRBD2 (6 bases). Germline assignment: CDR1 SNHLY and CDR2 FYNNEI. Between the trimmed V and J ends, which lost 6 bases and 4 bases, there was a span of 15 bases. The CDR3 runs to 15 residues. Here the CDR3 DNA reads TGTGCCAGCAGAGGATATCTCGGGAGCACCGGGGAGCTGTTTTTT. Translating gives CASRGYLGSTGELFF. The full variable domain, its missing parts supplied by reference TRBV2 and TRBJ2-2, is EPEVTQTPSHQVTQMGQEVILRCVPISNHLYFYWYRQILGQKVEFLVSFYNNEISEKSEIFDDQFSVERPDGSNFTLKIRSTKLEDSAMYFCASRGYLGSTGELFFGEGSRLTVL.

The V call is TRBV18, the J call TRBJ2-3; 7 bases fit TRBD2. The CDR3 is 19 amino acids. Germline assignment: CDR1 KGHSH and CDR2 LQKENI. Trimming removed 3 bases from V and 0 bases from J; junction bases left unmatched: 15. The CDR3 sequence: CASSPKKWGGRTSTDTQYF. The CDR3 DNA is TGTGCCAGCTCACCTAAAAAGTGGGGGGGAAGGACTAGCACAGATACGCAGTATTTT.

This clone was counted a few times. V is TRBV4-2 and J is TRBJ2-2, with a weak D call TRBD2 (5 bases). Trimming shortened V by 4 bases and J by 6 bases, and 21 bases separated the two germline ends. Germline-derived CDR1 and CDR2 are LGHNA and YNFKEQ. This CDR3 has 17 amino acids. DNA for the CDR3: TGTGCCAGCAGCCTAAGGGTTAGCGTACCGTTGGCCGGGGAGCTGTTTTTT. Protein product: CASSLRVSVPLAGELFF.

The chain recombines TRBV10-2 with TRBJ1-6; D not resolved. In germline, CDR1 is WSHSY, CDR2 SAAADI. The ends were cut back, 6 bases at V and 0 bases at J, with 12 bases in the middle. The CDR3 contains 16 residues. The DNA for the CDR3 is TGCGCCAGCAGCCGTGAAATGAGCTCCTATAATTCACCCCTCCACTTT. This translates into CASSREMSSYNSPLHF.

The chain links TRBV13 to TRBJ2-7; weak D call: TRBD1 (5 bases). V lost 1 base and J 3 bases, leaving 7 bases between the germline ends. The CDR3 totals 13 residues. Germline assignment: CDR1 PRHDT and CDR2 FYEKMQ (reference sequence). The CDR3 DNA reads TGTGCCAGCAGCTTAGCCCAGGGCTACGAGCAGTACTTC. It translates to CASSLAQGYEQYF.

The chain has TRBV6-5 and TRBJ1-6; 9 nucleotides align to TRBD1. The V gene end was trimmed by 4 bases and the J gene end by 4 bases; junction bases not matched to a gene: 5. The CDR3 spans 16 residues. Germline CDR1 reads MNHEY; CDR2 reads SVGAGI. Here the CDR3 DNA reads TGTGCCAGCAGTTTTACAGGGGGCGCATATAATTCACCCCTCCACTTT. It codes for CASSFTGGAYNSPLHF.

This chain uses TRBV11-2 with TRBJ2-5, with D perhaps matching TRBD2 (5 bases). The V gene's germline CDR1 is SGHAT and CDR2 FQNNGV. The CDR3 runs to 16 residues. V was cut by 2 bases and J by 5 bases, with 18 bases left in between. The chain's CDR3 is CASSLFGLVGEETQYF. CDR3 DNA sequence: TGTGCCAGCAGCTTATTTGGTTTGGTTGGGGAGGAGACCCAGTACTTC.

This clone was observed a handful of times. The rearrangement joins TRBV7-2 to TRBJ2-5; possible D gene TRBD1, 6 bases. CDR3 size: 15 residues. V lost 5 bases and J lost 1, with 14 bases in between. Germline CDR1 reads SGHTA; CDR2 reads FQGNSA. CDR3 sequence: CASSLRTAPQETQYF. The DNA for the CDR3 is TGTGCCAGCAGCCTCAGGACAGCACCCCAAGAGACCCAGTACTTC.

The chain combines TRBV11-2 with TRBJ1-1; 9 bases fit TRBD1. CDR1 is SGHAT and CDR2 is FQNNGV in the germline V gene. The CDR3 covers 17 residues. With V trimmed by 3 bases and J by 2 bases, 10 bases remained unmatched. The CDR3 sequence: CASSFRRPGQGNTEAFF. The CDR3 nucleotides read TGTGCCAGCAGCTTCCGAAGACCGGGACAGGGAAACACTGAAGCTTTCTTT.

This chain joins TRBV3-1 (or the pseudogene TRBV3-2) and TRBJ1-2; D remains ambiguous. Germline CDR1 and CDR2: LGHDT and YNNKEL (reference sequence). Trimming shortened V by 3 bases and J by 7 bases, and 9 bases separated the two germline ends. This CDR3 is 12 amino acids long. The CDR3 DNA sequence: TGTGCCAGCAGCCACCCGAGCGGTGGCTACACCTTC. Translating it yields CASSHPSGGYTF.

The CDR3 DNA follows: TGTGCCAGCAGCGACCAGGAGGGCCAGCCCCAGCATTTT. Translated: CASSDQEGQPQHF. This sequence joins TRBV6-5 and TRBJ1-5, with D hard to call. Germline CDR1 is MNHEY and CDR2 is SVGAGI. V was trimmed by 6 bases and J by 7 bases, leaving 13 bases between them. The CDR3 has 13 amino acids.

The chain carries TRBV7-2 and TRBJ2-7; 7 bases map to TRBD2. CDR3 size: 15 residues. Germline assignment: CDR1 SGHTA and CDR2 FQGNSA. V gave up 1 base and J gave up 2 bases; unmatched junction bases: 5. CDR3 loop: CASSLGGGTAYEQYF. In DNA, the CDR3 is TGTGCCAGCAGCTTAGGGGGGGGGACCGCCTACGAGCAGTACTTC.

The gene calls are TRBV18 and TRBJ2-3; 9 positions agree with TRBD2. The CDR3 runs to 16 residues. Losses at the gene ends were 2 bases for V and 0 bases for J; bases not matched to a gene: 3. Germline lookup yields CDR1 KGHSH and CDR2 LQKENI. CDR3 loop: CASSPGTSLSTDTQYF. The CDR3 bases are TGTGCCAGCTCACCAGGGACTAGCTTGAGCACAGATACGCAGTATTTT.

The CDR3: CASGPGGGNTIYF. CDR3 coding DNA: TGTGCCAGCGGGCCAGGGGGAGGAAACACCATATATTTT. The genes are TRBV5-6 and TRBJ1-3, with TRBD1 matching over 7 bases. The CDR3 runs to 13 residues. The junction had 5 bases not matched to a gene; V was cut back by 7 bases and J by 4 bases. Per the germline V gene, CDR1 is SGHDT and CDR2 is YYEEEE.

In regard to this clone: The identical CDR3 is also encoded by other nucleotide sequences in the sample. CDR3 sequence reads: CASSLAGGPEAFF. The CDR3 bases are TGCGCCAGCAGCTTGGCCGGGGGACCTGAAGCTTTCTTT. This chain joins TRBV5-1 and TRBJ1-1, with a tentative D call TRBD1 (5 bases). CDR3 length: 13 amino acids. Between the trimmed V and J ends, which lost 0 bases and 6 bases, there was a span of 9 bases. The germline gives CDR1 SGHRS, CDR2 YFSETQ.

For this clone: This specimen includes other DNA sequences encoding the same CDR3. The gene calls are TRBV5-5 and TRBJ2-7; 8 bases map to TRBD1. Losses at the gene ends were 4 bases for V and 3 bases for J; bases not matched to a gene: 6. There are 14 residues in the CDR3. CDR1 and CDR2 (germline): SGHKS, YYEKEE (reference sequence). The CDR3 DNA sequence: TGTGCCAGCAGCCCGGGACAGGATCGCTACGAGCAGTACTTC. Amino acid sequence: CASSPGQDRYEQYF.

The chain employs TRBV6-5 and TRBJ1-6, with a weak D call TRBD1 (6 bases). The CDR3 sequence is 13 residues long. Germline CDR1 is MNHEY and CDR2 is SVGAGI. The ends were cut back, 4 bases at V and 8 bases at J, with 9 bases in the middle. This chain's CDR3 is CASSFRGDSPLHF. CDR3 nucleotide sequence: TGTGCCAGCAGTTTCAGGGGTGATTCACCCCTCCACTTT.

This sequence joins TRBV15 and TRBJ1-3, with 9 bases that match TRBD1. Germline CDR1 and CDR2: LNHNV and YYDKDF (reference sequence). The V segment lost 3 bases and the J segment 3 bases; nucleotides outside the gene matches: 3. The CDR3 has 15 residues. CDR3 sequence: CATSRDRGYGNTIYF. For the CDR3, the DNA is TGTGCCACCAGCAGGGACAGGGGATATGGAAACACCATATATTTT.

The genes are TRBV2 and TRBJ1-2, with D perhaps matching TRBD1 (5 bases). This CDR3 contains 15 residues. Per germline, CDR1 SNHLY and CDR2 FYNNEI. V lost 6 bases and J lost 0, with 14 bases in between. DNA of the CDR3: TGTGCCAGCAGGCTGGGGCAAACTGCTAACTATGGCTACACCTTC. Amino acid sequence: CASRLGQTANYGYTF. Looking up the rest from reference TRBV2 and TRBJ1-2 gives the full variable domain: EPEVTQTPSHQVTQMGQEVILRCVPISNHLYFYWYRQILGQKVEFLVSFYNNEISEKSEIFDDQFSVERPDGSNFTLKIRSTKLEDSAMYFCASRLGQTANYGYTFGSGTRLTVV.

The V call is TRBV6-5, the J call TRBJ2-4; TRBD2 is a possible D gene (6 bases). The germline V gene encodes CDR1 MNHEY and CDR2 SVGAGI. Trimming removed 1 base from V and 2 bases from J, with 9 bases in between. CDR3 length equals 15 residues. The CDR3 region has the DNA TGTGCCAGCAGTTACTTGGGGGGTACCAAAAACATTCAGTACTTC. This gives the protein CASSYLGGTKNIQYF.

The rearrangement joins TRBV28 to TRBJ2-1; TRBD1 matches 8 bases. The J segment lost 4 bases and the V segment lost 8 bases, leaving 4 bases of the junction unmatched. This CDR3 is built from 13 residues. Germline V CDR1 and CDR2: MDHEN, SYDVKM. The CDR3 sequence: CASFQGAYNEQFF. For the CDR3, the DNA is TGTGCCAGCTTCCAGGGGGCATACAATGAGCAGTTCTTC. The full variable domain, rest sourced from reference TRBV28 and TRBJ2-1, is DVKVTQSSRYLVKRTGEKVFLECVQDMDHENMFWYRQDPGLGLRLIYFSYDVKMKEKGDIPEGYSVSREKKERFSLILESASTNQTSMYLCASFQGAYNEQFFGPGTRLTVL.

The CDR3 DNA sequence: TGTGCCAGCAGCTTGCAACGGTCCTATGGCTACACCTTC. Encoded protein: CASSLQRSYGYTF. V and J are TRBV11-2 and TRBJ1-2; D call uncertain. The CDR3 sequence is 13 residues long. Trimming removed 3 bases from V and 4 bases from J, with 9 bases in between. Looked up from germline, CDR1 is SGHAT and CDR2 is FQNNGV.

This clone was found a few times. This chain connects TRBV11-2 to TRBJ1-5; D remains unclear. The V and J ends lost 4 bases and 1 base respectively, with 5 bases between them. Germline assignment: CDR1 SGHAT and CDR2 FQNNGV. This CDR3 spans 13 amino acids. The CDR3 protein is CASSWASNQPQHF. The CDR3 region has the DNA TGTGCCAGCAGCTGGGCGAGCAATCAGCCCCAGCATTTT.

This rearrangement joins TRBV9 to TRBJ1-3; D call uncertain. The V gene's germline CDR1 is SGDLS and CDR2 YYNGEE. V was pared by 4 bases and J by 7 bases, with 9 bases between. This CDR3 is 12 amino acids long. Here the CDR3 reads CASSPAGNTIYF. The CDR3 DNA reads TGTGCCAGCAGCCCCGCCGGGAACACCATATATTTT. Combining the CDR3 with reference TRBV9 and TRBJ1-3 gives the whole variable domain DSGVTQTPKHLITATGQRVTLRCSPRSGDLSVYWYQQSLDQGLQFLIQYYNGEERAKGNILERFSAQQFPDLHSELNLSSLELGDSALYFCASSPAGNTIYFGEGSWLTVV.

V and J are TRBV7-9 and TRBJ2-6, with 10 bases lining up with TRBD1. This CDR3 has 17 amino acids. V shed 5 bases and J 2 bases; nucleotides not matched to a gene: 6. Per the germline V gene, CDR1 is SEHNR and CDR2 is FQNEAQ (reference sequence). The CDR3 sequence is CASSRGQGNAGANVLTF. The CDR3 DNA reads TGTGCCAGCAGCCGGGGACAGGGGAATGCTGGGGCCAACGTCCTGACTTTC.

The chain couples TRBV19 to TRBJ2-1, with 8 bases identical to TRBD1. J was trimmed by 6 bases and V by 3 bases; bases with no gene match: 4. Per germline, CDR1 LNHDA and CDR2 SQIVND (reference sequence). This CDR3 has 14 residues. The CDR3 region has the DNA TGTGCCAGTAGTATCGGACAGGGACCCAATGAGCAGTTCTTC. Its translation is CASSIGQGPNEQFF.

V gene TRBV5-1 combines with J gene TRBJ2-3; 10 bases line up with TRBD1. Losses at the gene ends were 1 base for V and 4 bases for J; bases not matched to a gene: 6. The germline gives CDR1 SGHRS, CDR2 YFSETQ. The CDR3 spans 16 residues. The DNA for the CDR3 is TGCGCCAGCAGCTTGCGTGGACAGGGGGTTGCAGATACGCAGTATTTT. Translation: CASSLRGQGVADTQYF.

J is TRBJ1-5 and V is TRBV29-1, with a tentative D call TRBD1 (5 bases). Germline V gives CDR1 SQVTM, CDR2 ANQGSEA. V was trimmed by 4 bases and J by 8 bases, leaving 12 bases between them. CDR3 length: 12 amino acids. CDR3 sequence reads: CSVGGQGKPQHF. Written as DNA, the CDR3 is TGCAGCGTTGGAGGTCAGGGTAAGCCCCAGCATTTT.

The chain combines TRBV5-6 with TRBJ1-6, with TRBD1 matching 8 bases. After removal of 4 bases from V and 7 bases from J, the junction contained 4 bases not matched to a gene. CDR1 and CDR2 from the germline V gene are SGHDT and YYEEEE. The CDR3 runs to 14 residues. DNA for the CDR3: TGTGCCAGCAGCGGGGGACAGGCCAATTCACCCCTCCACTTT. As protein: CASSGGQANSPLHF.

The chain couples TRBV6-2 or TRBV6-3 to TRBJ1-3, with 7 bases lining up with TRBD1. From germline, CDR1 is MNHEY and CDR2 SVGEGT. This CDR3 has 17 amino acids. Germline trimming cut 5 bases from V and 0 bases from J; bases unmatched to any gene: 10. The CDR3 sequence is CASSPSTTGSSGNTIYF. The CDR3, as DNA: TGTGCCAGCAGTCCCTCAACGACAGGGAGCTCTGGAAACACCATATATTTT.